This T cell receptor beta chain was found in a study of beta chain features in type 1 diabetes. This clone was recorded once. Its cognate antigen is unknown. General observations from the study: The naive, central memory and Treg TCRB repertoires looked more alike in patients than they did in healthy donors. Junctions at VDJ sites from type 1 diabetes patients had fewer insertions and more deletions.

Germline CDR1 reads SGDLS; CDR2 reads YYNGEE. Trimming took off 3 bases at V and 1 base at J, with 12 bases between the two ends. This CDR3 has 15 amino acids. Investigators reverse transcribed all isolated RNA, so they sequenced expressed TCRB transcripts. The table came from immunoSEQ multiplex PCR; TCRdb's copy has only in-frame clones and leaves some out. This table has about 260,000 clones, 68% appearing once. The source of this sequence is a man aged 25 to 40 in good health. Sequenced: naive CD4+ T cells from blood. The chain combines TRBV9 with TRBJ2-3; the D gene is possibly TRBD1 (6 bases). The CDR3: CASSGRPGGTDTQYF. CDR3 DNA sequence: TGTGCCAGCAGCGGCCGGCCAGGGGGCACAGATACGCAGTATTTT.